The next 15 T cell receptor beta chains were all read from a single sample in a study of blood T cells in healthy people across ages. The authors ran a second PCR of roughly 6 to 12 cycles using a sample-barcoded 5' primer and a J-beta primer mix. Each CDR3 protein gets one entry after TCRdb re-called the 5' RACE reads with MiXCR. The sample holds approximately 670,000 distinct CDR3 sequences, 35% to 50% seen once. The specimen was blood. Receptor source: a man at least 80 years old in good health.

V usage is TRBV20-1 and J usage is TRBJ2-5, with 11 bases that match TRBD1. The assigned J gene may be wrong: the sequence end matches TRBJ2-7 better. Germline CDR1 reads DFQATT; CDR2 reads SNEGSKA (reference sequence). The CDR3 is 15 residues long. The CDR3 sequence: CSAREGQGAPYEQYF. The DNA of the CDR3 is TGCAGTGCTAGAGAAGGACAGGGGGCCCCCTACGAGCAGTACTTC.

This clonotype has a handful of counts. The chain has TRBV20-1 and TRBJ2-4; no reliable D call. CDR3 size: 13 residues. V was cut by 7 bases and J by 4 bases, with 14 bases left in between. Germline V gene sequence: CDR1 DFQATT, CDR2 SNEGSKA (reference sequence). Here the CDR3 DNA reads TGCAGTGTTCCTCCGGACCAGAAAAACATTCAGTACTTC. Amino acids: CSVPPDQKNIQYF.

This sequence joins TRBV6-8 and TRBJ2-7; 8 bases line up with TRBD1. Trimming cost V 5 bases and J 2 bases; bases outside gene matches: 14. Germline V gene data show CDR1 as MNHGY and CDR2 as SAAAGT. The CDR3 spans 17 residues. The CDR3 spells CASSDRQDRDCPYEQYF. Here the CDR3 DNA reads TGTGCCAGCAGTGACCGACAGGACAGGGATTGCCCCTACGAGCAGTACTTC.

This chain uses TRBV7-3 with TRBJ2-5; D is perhaps TRBD1 or TRBD2 (5 bases each). The CDR3 loop spans 14 amino acids. Trimming removed 2 bases at V and 11 bases at J, with 18 bases between. CDR1 SGHTA and CDR2 FQGTGA come from the germline V gene. CDR3 region: CASSLWGTYNEQYF. CDR3 coding DNA: TGTGCCAGCAGCTTATGGGGGACCTACAATGAGCAGTACTTC.

Notes on this clonotype: A read error may account for a junction end that differs from germline. The chain links TRBV9 to TRBJ2-3, with TRBD1 matching over 7 bases. Germline values: CDR1 SGDLS, CDR2 YYNGEE. The CDR3 consists of 16 residues. The CDR3 region has the DNA TGTGTCAGCAGCGTCGAACAGGGACAGACCACAGATACGCAGTATTTT. The encoded protein is CVSSVEQGQTTDTQYF.

This clonotype was counted between two and nine times. The chain employs TRBV7-2 and TRBJ1-1; D is unclear. This CDR3 contains 16 residues. The V gene lost 3 bases and the J gene lost 5 bases, with 19 bases spanning the gap. The germline V gene has CDR1 SGHTA and CDR2 FQGNSA. For the CDR3, the DNA is TGTGCCAGCAGCTTGCGCGGATGGGGTGGTGTGACTGAAGCTTTCTTT. Translated, it gives CASSLRGWGGVTEAFF.

This clonotype was counted only a few times. The junction and the germline gene differ at one end; a read error may be behind it. This chain connects TRBV7-2 to TRBJ2-3; 8 bases line up with TRBD2. This CDR3 is built from 15 residues. From germline, CDR1 is SGHTA and CDR2 FQGNSA. CDR3 in amino acids: CASSLAAGATDTQYF. The CDR3 nucleotides are TGTGCCAGCAGTTTAGCAGCGGGAGCAACGGATACGCAGTATTTT.

This clonotype has a count of ten or more. The chain uses TRBV9 and TRBJ1-1; unclear D gene. V was trimmed by 1 base and J by 1 base, leaving 11 bases between them. This CDR3 region has 15 residues. Germline CDR1 and CDR2: SGDLS and YYNGEE. The CDR3 nucleotides are TGTGCCAGCAGCGTAACTGGGCAGACGAACACTGAAGCTTTCTTT. As protein: CASSVTGQTNTEAFF.

This clonotype was detected only a few times. The rearrangement links TRBV11-2 to TRBJ2-7; a weak D match, TRBD2 (6 bases). Germline CDR1 reads SGHAT; CDR2 reads FQNNGV. With 3 bases removed from V and 0 bases from J, the gap between germline ends came to 15 bases. There are 16 residues in the CDR3. The CDR3 DNA sequence: TGTGCCAGCAGCTTTAGTGCGGGACTCAACTCCTACGAGCAGTACTTC. This translates into CASSFSAGLNSYEQYF.

Points on this clonotype: It may be a read error: a sequence one base away is much more abundant. The J gene is TRBJ1-1, the V gene TRBV20-1, with unresolved D. The CDR3 runs to 10 residues. CDR1 and CDR2 from the germline V gene are DFQATT and SNEGSKA (reference sequence). Trimming left V 5 bases short and J 9 bases short, with 10 bases between. CDR3 protein: CSAPQFKAFF. As DNA, the CDR3 is TGCAGTGCTCCACAATTTAAAGCTTTCTTT.

This chain links TRBV7-2 with TRBJ1-4; 10 bases match TRBD1. This CDR3 has 13 amino acids. Germline V gene data show CDR1 as SGHTA and CDR2 as FQGNSA. J was trimmed by 9 bases and V by 4 bases; bases with no gene match: 2. The CDR3 loop reads CASSWGQGKKLFF. The CDR3 region has the DNA TGTGCCAGCAGCTGGGGACAGGGGAAAAAACTGTTTTTT.

The rearrangement joins TRBV7-9 to TRBJ1-1; D is uncertain. Trimming took 1 base from V and 6 from J, leaving 9 bases between them. The germline CDR1 and CDR2 sequences are SEHNR and FQNEAQ (reference sequence). The CDR3 is 13 amino acids. CDR3 DNA: TGTGCCAGCAGCTTAGGGAGCGGATCTGAAGCTTTCTTT. Its protein product is CASSLGSGSEAFF.

The chain has TRBV12-3 or TRBV12-4 and TRBJ2-5; D remains ambiguous. Trimming removed 6 bases at V and 1 base at J, with 6 bases between. This CDR3 has 12 residues. The CDR3 nucleotides are TGTGCCAGCAGGTTAAGCCAAGAGACCCAGTACTTC. As protein: CASRLSQETQYF.

This clonotype showed up just a few times. The rearrangement links TRBV6-1 to TRBJ2-7; D might be TRBD1 (6 bases). The germline V gene has CDR1 MNHNS and CDR2 SASEGT. The V gene lost 6 bases and the J gene lost 2 bases, with 14 bases spanning the gap. The CDR3 is 14 amino acids. The CDR3 nucleotides read TGTGCCAGCAGACAGGGATTTGAAGCCTACGAGCAGTACTTC. It specifies CASRQGFEAYEQYF.

V usage is TRBV11-2 and J usage is TRBJ1-4; TRBD1 matches 9 bases. Trimming cost V 5 bases and J 3 bases; bases outside gene matches: 4. This CDR3 spans 15 amino acids. CDR1 SGHAT and CDR2 FQNNGV come from the germline V gene. The CDR3 bases are TGTGCCAGCAGCGCCGACAGGGGGGCTAATGAAAAACTGTTTTTT. Its translation: CASSADRGANEKLFF.